What follows are 10 T cell receptor beta chains derived from one specimen sequenced in a study of T cell clonality in common variable immunodeficiency. Libraries were prepared by immunoSEQ multiplex PCR; TCRdb keeps only in-frame clonotypes and omits some of them. This sample has about 52,000 clones and no singletons, with 1.8% in the ten largest. Sequenced: peripheral blood mononuclear cells. Receptors originate from a person aged 18 to 70 in good health.

There are many counts of this clone. Read sequence stops 3 residues before the CDR3 end, and the germline J gene provides the missing end. J is TRBJ1-5 and V is TRBV19, with 7 bases fitting TRBD1. With 2 bases clipped from V and 2 bases from J, the junction kept 6 bases outside the gene matches. Germline CDR1 LNHDA, CDR2 SQIVND (reference sequence). The CDR3 has 16 amino acids. CDR3 DNA, as far as it was read: TGTGCCAGTAGTATATACCCCACAGGGGGCAATCAGCCC. Protein: CASSIYPTGGNQP. The full CDR3 reads CASSIYPTGGNQPQHF. Together with reference TRBV19 and TRBJ1-5, the CDR3 gives the full variable domain: DGGITQSPKYLFRKEGQNVTLSCEQNLNHDAMYWYRQDPGQGLRLIYYSQIVNDFQKGDIAEGYSVSREKKESFPLTVTSAQKNPTAFYLCASSIYPTGGNQPQHFGDGTRLSIL.

The sample holds many counts of this clone. The read ends 3 residues early relative to the CDR3; the germline J gene fills the gap. V usage is TRBV29-1 and J usage is TRBJ1-2; weak D call: TRBD1 (6 bases). Germline V lookup: CDR1 SQVTM, CDR2 ANQGSEA. Trimming removed 3 bases from V and 4 bases from J, with 15 bases in between. The CDR3 totals 14 residues. The CDR3 bases that were read are TGCAGCGTTGAGGAAGGGGGGGTCGGCTATGGC. Translation gives CSVEEGGVGYG. The CDR3 in full is CSVEEGGVGYGYTF.

This clone was seen at least ten times. The sequenced CDR3 bases are TGTGCCAGTAGTATTGGGTCAGGAGGGTCCTACGAG. Translated: CASSIGSGGSYE. The entire CDR3 protein is CASSIGSGGSYEQYF. This rearrangement joins TRBV19 to TRBJ2-7; possible D gene TRBD2, 6 bases. The DNA ends 3 residues before the CDR3 does, and the rest of the CDR3 is filled in from the germline J gene. Germline CDR1 is LNHDA and CDR2 is SQIVND (reference sequence). V was clipped by 3 bases and J by 1 base, with 13 bases between them. The CDR3 is made up of 15 amino acids.

This clone was recorded many times. The read halts 3 residues ahead of the CDR3 end, with the missing end drawn from the germline J gene. V gene TRBV19 combines with J gene TRBJ2-3; D tentatively fits TRBD1 or TRBD2 (5 bases each). Germline assignment: CDR1 LNHDA and CDR2 SQIVND (reference sequence). The V gene lost 6 bases and the J gene lost 8 bases, with 24 bases spanning the gap. The CDR3 has 16 amino acids. The sequenced part of the CDR3 DNA is TGTGCCAGTAGCCTCCTTCCCCTCTCGGGAAGGGGTACG. This codes for CASSLLPLSGRGT. The whole CDR3 sequence is CASSLLPLSGRGTQYF.

There are many counts of this clone. The CDR3 extends 3 residues past the end of the read, so its final part is completed from the germline J gene. This chain uses TRBV20-1 with TRBJ2-1, with TRBD2 as a possible D gene (5 bases). V lost 0 bases and J 5 bases, leaving 14 bases between the germline ends. Germline V gene data show CDR1 as DFQATT and CDR2 as SNEGSKA (reference sequence). The CDR3 covers 15 residues. The DNA read from the CDR3 is TGCAGTGCTAGAGATGTTCGGGCTAGCAACAATGAG. Translated, it gives CSARDVRASNNE. The full CDR3 protein reads CSARDVRASNNEQFF.

This clone was seen repeatedly, ten times or more. Read data end 3 residues before the CDR3 end; the end is taken from the germline J gene. The V gene is TRBV5-1, the J gene TRBJ2-1, with D perhaps assigned TRBD1 or TRBD2 (5 bases each). The ends were cut back, 4 bases at V and 5 bases at J, with 13 bases in the middle. This CDR3 comprises 14 residues. Germline V gene lookup returns CDR1 SGHRS and CDR2 YFSETQ. The chain's CDR3 is CASSPRGLDNEQFF. CDR3 DNA (partial): TGCGCCAGCAGCCCGAGGGGTTTGGACAATGAG.

This clone was recorded many times. The read stops 3 residues short of the end of the CDR3; the missing end is completed from the germline J gene. The chain joins TRBV30 to TRBJ2-3; 8 bases map to TRBD2. V trimming: 0 bases; J trimming: 8 bases; junction bases outside the gene matches: 13. The CDR3 is made up of 16 amino acids. The germline CDR1 and CDR2 sequences are GTSNPN and SVGIG (reference sequence). Partial CDR3 DNA: TGTGCCTGGAGTGTAGGGACTAGGACCCCTCTGGGTACG. Its protein is CAWSVGTRTPLGT. The entire CDR3 is CAWSVGTRTPLGTQYF. The full variable domain, its missing parts supplied by reference TRBV30 and TRBJ2-3, is SQTIHQWPATLVQPVGSPLSLECTVEGTSNPNLYWYRQAAGRGLQLLFYSVGIGQISSEVPQNLSASRPQDRQFILSSKKLLLSDSGFYLCAWSVGTRTPLGTQYFGPGTRLTVL.

This clone appeared many times. The read ends 3 residues before the CDR3 terminus; that terminus is restored from the germline J gene. J is TRBJ2-6 and V is TRBV30; a weak D match, TRBD2 (5 bases). The CDR3 spans 16 residues. Trimming left V 2 bases short and J 0 bases short, with 11 bases between. Germline V gives CDR1 GTSNPN, CDR2 SVGIG (reference sequence). The sequenced part of the CDR3 DNA is TGTGCCTGGAGTACCCTCGGGGTCTCTGGGGCCAACGTC. Protein product: CAWSTLGVSGANV. Given in full, the CDR3 is CAWSTLGVSGANVLTF.

This clone appeared many times. The read ends 3 residues early relative to the CDR3; the germline J gene fills the gap. The chain recombines TRBV7-8 with TRBJ1-3; D unresolved. Germline loops: CDR1 SGHVS, CDR2 FQNEAQ. V lost 6 bases, J lost 7 bases, and 13 bases lay in between. The length of the CDR3 is 13 residues. CDR3 residues: CASSPLSGNTIYF. The sequenced part of the CDR3 DNA is TGTGCCAGCAGTCCCCTCTCCGGGAACACC.

Comment on this clone: The DNA ends 3 residues before the CDR3 does, and the rest of the CDR3 is filled in from the germline J gene. This sequence joins TRBV19 and TRBJ1-2; perhaps TRBD1 as D (5 bases). CDR3 length: 16 amino acids. Per the germline V gene, CDR1 is LNHDA and CDR2 is SQIVND (reference sequence). Partial CDR3 DNA: TGTGCCAGTAGTCCGCTGACTAGCGGGACTTACAATGAC. Residues: CASSPLTSGTYND. The whole CDR3 reads CASSPLTSGTYNDYTF.